This TCR beta chain was recovered during a study of blood T cell repertoires in COVID-19. Study as a whole: Specimens from acute and convalescent COVID-19 originated in the United States, Italy and Spain. The cDNA or gDNA used as material had been derived from T cells, B-cell-depleted T cells, or PBMCs.

This clone was counted a single time. The CDR3 totals 14 residues. CDR1 is GTSNPN, CDR2 SVGIG, per germline (reference sequence). V gave up 2 bases and J gave up 6 bases, with 13 bases separating them. Profiled with immunoSEQ multiplex PCR; TCRdb holds only in-frame clones, not every one. The sample lists over 100,000 clones, roughly four fifths occurring once. Sequenced sample: peripheral blood. This sequence originates from a human donor in a cohort sampled during active COVID-19. V usage is TRBV30 and J usage is TRBJ2-2, with a weak D call TRBD2 (5 bases). The CDR3 DNA follows: TGTGCCTGGAGTATAATTCCCGGGGCCGGGGAGCTGTTTTTT. Protein: CAWSIIPGAGELFF.